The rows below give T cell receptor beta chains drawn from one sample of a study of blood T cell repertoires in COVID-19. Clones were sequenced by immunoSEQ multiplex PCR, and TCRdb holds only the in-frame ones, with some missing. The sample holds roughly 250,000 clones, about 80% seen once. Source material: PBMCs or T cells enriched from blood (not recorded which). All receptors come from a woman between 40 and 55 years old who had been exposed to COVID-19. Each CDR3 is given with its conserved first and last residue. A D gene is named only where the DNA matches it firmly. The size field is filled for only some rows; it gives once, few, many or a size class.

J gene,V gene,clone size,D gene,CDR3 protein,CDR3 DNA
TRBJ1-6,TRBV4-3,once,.,CASSQDPTGFGSPLHF,TGCGCCAGCAGCCAAGACCCTACAGGTTTCGGTTCACCCCTCCACTTT
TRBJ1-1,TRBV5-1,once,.,CASFSPGGTEAFF,TGCGCCAGCTTCTCACCCGGGGGCACTGAAGCTTTCTTT
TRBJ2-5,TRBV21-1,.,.,CASSKKDCWAQETQHF,TGTGCCAGCAGCAAAAAGGACTGCTGGGCCCAAGAGACCCAGCACTTC
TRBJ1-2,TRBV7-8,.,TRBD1,CASSSQGAVYGYTF,TGTGCCAGCAGCTCTCAGGGGGCGGTCTATGGCTACACCTTC
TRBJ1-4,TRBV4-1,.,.,CASRSPGVNEKLFF,TGCGCCAGCAGGTCACCGGGGGTTAATGAAAAACTGTTTTTT
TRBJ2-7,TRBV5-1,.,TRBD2,CASSLVAGGPDEQYF,TGCGCCAGCAGCCTCGTAGCGGGGGGGCCTGACGAGCAGTACTTC
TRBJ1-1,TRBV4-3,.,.,CASSQEGGREGTEAFF,TGCGCCAGCAGCCAAGAGGGAGGCAGGGAAGGCACTGAAGCTTTCTTT
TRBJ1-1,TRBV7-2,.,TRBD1,CASSTGQGREAFF,TGTGCCAGCAGTACCGGACAGGGCAGAGAAGCTTTCTTT
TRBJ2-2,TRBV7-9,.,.,CASSSGTSNTGELFF,TGTGCCAGCAGTTCCGGGACATCGAACACCGGGGAGCTGTTTTTT
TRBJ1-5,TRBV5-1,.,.,CASGSGDSNQPQHF,TGCGCCAGCGGGTCAGGGGATAGCAATCAGCCCCAGCATTTT
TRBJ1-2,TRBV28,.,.,CASSPPGQGNYGYTF,TGTGCCAGCAGTCCCCCGGGACAAGGAAACTATGGCTACACCTTC
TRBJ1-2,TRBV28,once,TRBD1,CASSFRVERGQGVGGYTF,TGTGCCAGCAGTTTCCGAGTAGAACGGGGACAGGGGGTTGGGGGCTACACCTTC
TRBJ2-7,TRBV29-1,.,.,CSVGLALNTYEQYF,TGCAGCGTTGGTCTAGCCCTTAATACCTACGAGCAGTACTTC
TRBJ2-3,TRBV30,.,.,CAWRGSGDTQYF,TGTGCCTGGAGGGGAAGCGGTGATACGCAGTATTTT
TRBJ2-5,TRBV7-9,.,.,CASSLVLGQAGRETQYF,TGTGCCAGCAGCTTAGTACTCGGACAGGCGGGGAGAGAGACCCAGTACTTC
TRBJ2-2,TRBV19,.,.,CASSMTDSPNTGELFF,TGTGCCAGTAGTATGACAGACTCACCGAACACCGGGGAGCTGTTTTTT
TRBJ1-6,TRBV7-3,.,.,CASSLTGISPLHF,TGTGCCAGCAGCTTAACGGGCATTTCACCCCTCCACTTT
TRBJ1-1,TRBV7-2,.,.,CASSLALGSMNTEAFF,TGTGCCAGCAGCTTAGCCCTAGGCTCAATGAACACTGAAGCTTTCTTT
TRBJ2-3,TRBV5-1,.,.,CASRQGSGTDTQYF,TGCGCCAGCAGGCAGGGATCTGGCACAGATACGCAGTATTTT
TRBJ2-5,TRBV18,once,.,CASSPLRDSKETQYF,TGTGCCAGCTCACCACTCCGGGACTCAAAAGAGACCCAGTACTTC
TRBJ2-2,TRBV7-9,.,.,CASSFFGAGELFF,TGTGCCAGCAGCTTCTTCGGAGCCGGGGAGCTGTTTTTT
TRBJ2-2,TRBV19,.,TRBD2,CASSPRLAGVPSANTGELFF,TGTGCCAGTAGTCCACGACTAGCGGGGGTCCCCTCCGCGAACACCGGGGAGCTGTTTTTT
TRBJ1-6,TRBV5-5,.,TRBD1,CASSLWDSINSPLHF,TGTGCCAGCAGCTTATGGGACAGTATCAATTCACCCCTCCACTTT
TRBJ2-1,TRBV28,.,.,CASSERRASRAGNEQFF,TGTGCCAGCAGTGAGCGGCGCGCCTCCCGGGCTGGGAATGAGCAGTTCTTC
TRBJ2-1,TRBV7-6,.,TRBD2,CASSLVLAGALSRGDEQFF,TGTGCCAGCAGCTTAGTTTTAGCGGGGGCCCTATCCCGTGGGGATGAGCAGTTCTTC
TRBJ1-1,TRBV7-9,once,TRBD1,CASSPGQGLMNTEAFF,TGTGCCAGCAGCCCCGGACAGGGGCTGATGAACACTGAAGCTTTCTTT
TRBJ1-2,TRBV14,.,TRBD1,CASSLTNPGQGDGYTF,TGTGCCAGCAGCCTCACTAATCCGGGACAGGGGGATGGCTACACCTTC
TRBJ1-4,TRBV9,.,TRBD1,CASSETGANEKLFF,TGTGCCAGCAGCGAGACAGGGGCTAATGAAAAACTGTTTTTT
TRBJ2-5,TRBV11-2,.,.,CASSLPTSGWRETQYF,TGTGCCAGCAGCTTACCAACGAGCGGGTGGAGGGAGACCCAGTACTTC
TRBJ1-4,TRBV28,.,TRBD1,CASKGGVSANEKLFF,TGTGCCAGCAAAGGGGGCGTCAGTGCTAATGAAAAACTGTTTTTT
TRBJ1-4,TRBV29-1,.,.,CSVSGLGNEKLFF,TGCAGCGTTTCGGGGTTAGGGAATGAAAAACTGTTTTTT
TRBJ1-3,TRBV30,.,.,CAWSVQFGNTIYF,TGTGCCTGGAGTGTACAGTTCGGAAACACCATATATTTT
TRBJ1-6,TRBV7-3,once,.,CASSLKGSGGSPLHF,TGTGCCAGCAGCTTAAAAGGGTCCGGGGGTTCACCCCTCCACTTT
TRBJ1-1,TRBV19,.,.,CASSIIQGAPEAFF,TGTGCCAGTAGTATAATACAGGGCGCCCCTGAAGCTTTCTTT
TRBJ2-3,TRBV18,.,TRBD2,CASSPRTSGNTDTQYF,TGTGCCAGCTCACCCAGGACTAGCGGTAACACAGATACGCAGTATTTT
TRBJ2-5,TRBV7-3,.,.,CASSSEVVGQETQYF,TGTGCCAGCAGCTCCGAGGTGGTTGGGCAAGAGACCCAGTACTTC